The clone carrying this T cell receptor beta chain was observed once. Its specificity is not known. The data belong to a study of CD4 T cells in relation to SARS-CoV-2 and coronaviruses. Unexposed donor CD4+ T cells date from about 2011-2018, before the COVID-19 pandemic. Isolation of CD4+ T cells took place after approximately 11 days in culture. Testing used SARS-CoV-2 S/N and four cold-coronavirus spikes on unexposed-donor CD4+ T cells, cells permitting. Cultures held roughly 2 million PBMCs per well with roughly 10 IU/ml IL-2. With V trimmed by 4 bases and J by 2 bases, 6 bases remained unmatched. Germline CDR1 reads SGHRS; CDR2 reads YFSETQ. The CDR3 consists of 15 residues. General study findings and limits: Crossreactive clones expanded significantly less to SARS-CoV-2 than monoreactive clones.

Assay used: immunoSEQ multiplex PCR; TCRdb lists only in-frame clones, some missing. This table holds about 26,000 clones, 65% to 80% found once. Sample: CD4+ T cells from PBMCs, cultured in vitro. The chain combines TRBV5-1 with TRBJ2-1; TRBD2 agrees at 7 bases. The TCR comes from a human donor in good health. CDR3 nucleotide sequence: TGCGCCAGCAGCGGAACAACTAGCGCCTACAATGAGCAGTTCTTC. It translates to CASSGTTSAYNEQFF.